The 4 T cell receptor beta chains given below trace back to one sample, sequenced in a study of T cell responses to AZD1222 COVID-19 vaccine. Sequenced by immunoSEQ multiplex PCR; TCRdb stores in-frame clones only, minus some. The sample lists roughly 50,000 clones, 89% seen once, with under 2% in the top ten. The material was peripheral blood, obtained on day 0 of AZD1222 vaccination. The origin of the receptors is an adult in good health.

The chain couples TRBV7-9 to TRBJ2-5, with TRBD2 identical over 9 bases. CDR3 size: 18 residues. The germline V gene has CDR1 SEHNR and CDR2 FQNEAQ (reference sequence). V was clipped by 2 bases and J by 0 bases; unmatched bases: 10. The CDR3 region is CASSLYGRASGNQETQYF. DNA for the CDR3: TGTGCCAGCAGCTTATACGGGCGGGCTAGCGGGAACCAAGAGACCCAGTACTTC. The variable domain in full, with the rest retrieved from reference TRBV7-9 and TRBJ2-5, is DTGVSQNPRHKITKRGQNVTFRCDPISEHNRLYWYRQTLGQGPEFLTYFQNEAQLEKSRLLSDRFSAERPKGSFSTLEIQRTEQGDSAMYLCASSLYGRASGNQETQYFGPGTRLLVL.

The V and J genes are TRBV7-6 and TRBJ2-1; perhaps TRBD2 as D (6 bases). Trimming stripped 5 bases from V and 7 bases from J, with 18 bases between. The CDR3 contains 15 residues. The germline CDR1 and CDR2 sequences are SGHVS and FNYEAQ. CDR3 sequence (DNA): TGTGCCAGCAGCCCTCCCGGCGGGGAAGGTAATGAGCAGTTCTTC. This codes for CASSPPGGEGNEQFF.

The chain has TRBV10-2 and TRBJ2-2; D could derive from TRBD1 or TRBD2 (5 bases each). Germline CDR1 is WSHSY and CDR2 is SAAADI. The CDR3 is 13 amino acids. V lost 6 bases, J lost 6 bases, and 11 bases lay in between. This chain's CDR3 is CASRGDPAGELFF. In nucleotides, the CDR3 is TGCGCCAGCAGAGGGGACCCGGCCGGGGAGCTGTTTTTT.

J is TRBJ2-7 and V is TRBV5-1; TRBD2 matches at 9 bases. V was clipped by 3 bases and J by 6 bases; unmatched bases: 10. Looked up from germline, CDR1 is SGHRS and CDR2 is YFSETQ. The CDR3 has 15 residues. The CDR3: CASSSNLAGVGEQYF. The CDR3 nucleotides are TGCGCCAGCAGCTCTAATTTAGCGGGAGTGGGCGAGCAGTACTTC.